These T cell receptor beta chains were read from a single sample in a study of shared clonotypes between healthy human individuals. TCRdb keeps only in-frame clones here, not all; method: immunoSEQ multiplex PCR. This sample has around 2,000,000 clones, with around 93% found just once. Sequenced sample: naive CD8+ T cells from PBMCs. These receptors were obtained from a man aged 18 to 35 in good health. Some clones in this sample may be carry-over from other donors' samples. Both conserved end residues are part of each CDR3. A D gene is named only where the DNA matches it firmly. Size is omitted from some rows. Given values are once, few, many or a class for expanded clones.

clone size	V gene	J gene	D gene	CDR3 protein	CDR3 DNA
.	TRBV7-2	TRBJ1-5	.	CASSLEGRRNQPQHF	TGTGCCAGCAGCTTAGAGGGACGGAGAAATCAGCCCCAGCATTTT
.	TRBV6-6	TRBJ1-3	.	CASSYFPGASGNTIYF	TGTGCCAGCAGTTACTTCCCAGGGGCTTCAGGAAACACCATATATTTT
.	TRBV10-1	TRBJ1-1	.	CATKERGGTEAFF	TGCGCCACCAAGGAGCGGGGCGGCACTGAAGCTTTCTTT
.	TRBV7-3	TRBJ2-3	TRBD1	CASSLGTGSFHTDTQYF	TGTGCCAGCAGCCTTGGGACAGGGAGTTTCCACACAGATACGCAGTATTTT
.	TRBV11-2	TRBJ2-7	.	CASSAQSYEQYF	TGTGCCAGCAGCGCACAGTCCTACGAGCAGTACTTC
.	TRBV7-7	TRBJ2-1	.	CASAVDVAKYNEQFF	TGTGCCAGCGCTGTGGACGTAGCGAAATACAATGAGCAGTTCTTC
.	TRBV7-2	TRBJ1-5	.	CASSTGQSTYSNQPQHF	TGTGCCAGCAGCACCGGACAGTCCACTTATAGCAATCAGCCCCAGCATTTT
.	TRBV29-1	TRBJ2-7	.	CSVVRQDSYEQYF	TGCAGCGTTGTTAGACAGGACTCCTACGAGCAGTACTTC
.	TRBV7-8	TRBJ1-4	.	CASTRAEGMGEKLFF	TGTGCCAGCACCAGAGCTGAGGGGATGGGTGAAAAACTGTTTTTT
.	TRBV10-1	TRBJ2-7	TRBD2	CASSEVREGSYEQYF	TGCGCCAGCAGTGAGGTGCGGGAGGGCTCCTACGAGCAGTACTTC
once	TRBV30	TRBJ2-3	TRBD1	CAWSAGAGGPDTQYF	TGTGCCTGGAGTGCGGGAGCAGGGGGCCCAGATACGCAGTATTTT
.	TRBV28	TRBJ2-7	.	CASSRGGREALVEQYF	TGTGCCAGCAGCCGAGGGGGCAGGGAGGCTTTGGTCGAGCAGTACTTC
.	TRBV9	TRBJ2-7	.	CASSVDGGSYEQYF	TGTGCCAGCAGCGTAGATGGAGGAAGCTACGAGCAGTACTTC
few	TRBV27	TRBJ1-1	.	CASLRGTEAFF	TGTGCCAGCCTTAGGGGCACTGAAGCTTTCTTT
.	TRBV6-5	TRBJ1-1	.	CASSPGSGLGTEAFF	TGTGCCAGCAGTCCCGGTAGCGGGCTGGGAACTGAAGCTTTCTTT
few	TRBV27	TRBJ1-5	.	CASSSPNQPQHF	TGTGCCAGCAGCTCTCCAAATCAGCCCCAGCATTTT
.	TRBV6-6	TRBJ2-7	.	CASSYGGRDSYEQYF	TGTGCCAGCAGTTACGGGGGGCGGGACTCCTACGAGCAGTACTTC
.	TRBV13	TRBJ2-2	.	CASSARQVAFANTGELFF	TGTGCCAGCAGCGCTCGACAAGTCGCCTTTGCGAACACCGGGGAGCTGTTTTTT
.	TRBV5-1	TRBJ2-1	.	CASSQGFGSSYNEQFF	TGCGCCAGCAGCCAAGGGTTCGGGAGCTCCTACAATGAGCAGTTCTTC
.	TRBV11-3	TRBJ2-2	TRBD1	CASSLATGNPEDTGELFF	TGTGCCAGCAGCTTAGCGACAGGGAACCCGGAGGACACCGGGGAGCTGTTTTTT
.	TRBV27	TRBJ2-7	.	CASSPLGRTYEQYF	TGTGCCAGCAGTCCCCTGGGACGGACCTACGAGCAGTACTTC
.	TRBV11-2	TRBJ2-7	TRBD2	CASSVHLAGRSYEQYF	TGTGCCAGCAGCGTTCACCTAGCGGGCCGCTCCTACGAGCAGTACTTC
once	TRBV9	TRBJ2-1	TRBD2	CASSSSYGSGGGNEQFF	TGTGCCAGCAGCTCTTCCTACGGGTCGGGAGGCGGAAATGAGCAGTTCTTC